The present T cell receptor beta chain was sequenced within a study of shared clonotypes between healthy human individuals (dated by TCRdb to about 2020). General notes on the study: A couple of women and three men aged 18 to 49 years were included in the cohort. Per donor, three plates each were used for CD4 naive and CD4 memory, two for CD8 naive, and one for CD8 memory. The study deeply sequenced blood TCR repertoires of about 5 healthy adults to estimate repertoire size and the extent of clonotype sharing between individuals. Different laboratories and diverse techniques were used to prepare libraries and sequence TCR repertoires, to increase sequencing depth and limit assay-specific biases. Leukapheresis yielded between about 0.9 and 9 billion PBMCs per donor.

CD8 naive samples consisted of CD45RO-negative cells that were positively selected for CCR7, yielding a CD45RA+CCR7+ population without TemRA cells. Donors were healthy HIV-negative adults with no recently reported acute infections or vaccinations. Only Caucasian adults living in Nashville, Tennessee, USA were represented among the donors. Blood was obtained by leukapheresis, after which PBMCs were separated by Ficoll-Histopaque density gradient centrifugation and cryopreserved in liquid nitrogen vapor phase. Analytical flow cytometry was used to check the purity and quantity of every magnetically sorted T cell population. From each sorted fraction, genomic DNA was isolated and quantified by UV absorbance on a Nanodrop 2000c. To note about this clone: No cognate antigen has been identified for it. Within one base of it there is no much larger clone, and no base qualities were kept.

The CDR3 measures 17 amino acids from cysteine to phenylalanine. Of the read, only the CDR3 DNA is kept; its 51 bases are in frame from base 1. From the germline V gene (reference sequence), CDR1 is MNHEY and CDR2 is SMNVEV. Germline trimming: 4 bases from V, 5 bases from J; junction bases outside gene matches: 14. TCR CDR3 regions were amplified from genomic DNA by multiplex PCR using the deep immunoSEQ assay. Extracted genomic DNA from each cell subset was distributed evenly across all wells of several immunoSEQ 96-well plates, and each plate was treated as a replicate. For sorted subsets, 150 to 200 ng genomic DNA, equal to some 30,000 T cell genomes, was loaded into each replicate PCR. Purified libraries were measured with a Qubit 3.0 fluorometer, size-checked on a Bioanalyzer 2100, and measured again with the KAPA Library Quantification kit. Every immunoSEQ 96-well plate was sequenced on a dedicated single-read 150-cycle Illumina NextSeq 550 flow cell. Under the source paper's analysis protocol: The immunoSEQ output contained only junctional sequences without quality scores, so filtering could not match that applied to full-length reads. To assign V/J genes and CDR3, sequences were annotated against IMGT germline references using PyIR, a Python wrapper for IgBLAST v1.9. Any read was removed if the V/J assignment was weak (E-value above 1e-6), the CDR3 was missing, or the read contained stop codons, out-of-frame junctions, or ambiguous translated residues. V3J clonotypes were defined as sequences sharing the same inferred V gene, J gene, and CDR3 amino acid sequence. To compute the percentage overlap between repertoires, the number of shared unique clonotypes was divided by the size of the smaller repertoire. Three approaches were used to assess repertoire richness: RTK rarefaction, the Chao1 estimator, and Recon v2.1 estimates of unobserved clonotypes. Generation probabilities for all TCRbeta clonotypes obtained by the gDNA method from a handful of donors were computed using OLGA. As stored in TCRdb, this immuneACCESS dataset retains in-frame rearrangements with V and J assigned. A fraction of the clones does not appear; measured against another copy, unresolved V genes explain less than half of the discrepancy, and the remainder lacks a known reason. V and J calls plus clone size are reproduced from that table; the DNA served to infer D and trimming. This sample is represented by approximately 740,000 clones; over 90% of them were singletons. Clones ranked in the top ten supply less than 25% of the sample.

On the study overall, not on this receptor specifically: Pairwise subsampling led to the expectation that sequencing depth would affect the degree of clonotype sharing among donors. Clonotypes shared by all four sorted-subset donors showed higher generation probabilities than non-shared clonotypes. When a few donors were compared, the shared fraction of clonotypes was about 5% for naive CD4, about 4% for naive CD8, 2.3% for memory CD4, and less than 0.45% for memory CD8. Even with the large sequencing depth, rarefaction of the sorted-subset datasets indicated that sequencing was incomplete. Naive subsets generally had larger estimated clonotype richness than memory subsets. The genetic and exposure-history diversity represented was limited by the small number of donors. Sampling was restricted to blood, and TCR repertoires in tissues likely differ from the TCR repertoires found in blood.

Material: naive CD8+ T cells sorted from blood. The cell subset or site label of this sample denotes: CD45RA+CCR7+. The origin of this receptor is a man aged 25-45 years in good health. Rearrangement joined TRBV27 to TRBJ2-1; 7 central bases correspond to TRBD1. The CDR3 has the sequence CASSSHRTGTVHNEQFF. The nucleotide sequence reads TGTGCCAGCAGTTCCCATCGAACCGGGACAGTTCACAATGAGCAGTTCTTC.